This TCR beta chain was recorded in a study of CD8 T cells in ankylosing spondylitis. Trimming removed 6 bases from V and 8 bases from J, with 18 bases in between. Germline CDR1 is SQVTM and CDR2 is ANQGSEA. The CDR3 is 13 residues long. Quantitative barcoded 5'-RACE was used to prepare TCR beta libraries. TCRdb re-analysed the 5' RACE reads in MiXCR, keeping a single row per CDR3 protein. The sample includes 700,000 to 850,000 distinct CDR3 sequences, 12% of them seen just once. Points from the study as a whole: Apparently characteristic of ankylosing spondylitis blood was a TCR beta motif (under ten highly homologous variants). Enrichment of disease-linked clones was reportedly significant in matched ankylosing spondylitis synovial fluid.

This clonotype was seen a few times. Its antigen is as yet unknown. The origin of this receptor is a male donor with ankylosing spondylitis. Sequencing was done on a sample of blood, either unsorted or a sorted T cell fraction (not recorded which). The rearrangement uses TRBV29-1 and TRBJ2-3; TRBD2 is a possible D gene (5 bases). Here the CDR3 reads CSVGQAAGGTQYF. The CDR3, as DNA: TGCAGCGTAGGCCAGGCGGCGGGTGGTACGCAGTATTTT.